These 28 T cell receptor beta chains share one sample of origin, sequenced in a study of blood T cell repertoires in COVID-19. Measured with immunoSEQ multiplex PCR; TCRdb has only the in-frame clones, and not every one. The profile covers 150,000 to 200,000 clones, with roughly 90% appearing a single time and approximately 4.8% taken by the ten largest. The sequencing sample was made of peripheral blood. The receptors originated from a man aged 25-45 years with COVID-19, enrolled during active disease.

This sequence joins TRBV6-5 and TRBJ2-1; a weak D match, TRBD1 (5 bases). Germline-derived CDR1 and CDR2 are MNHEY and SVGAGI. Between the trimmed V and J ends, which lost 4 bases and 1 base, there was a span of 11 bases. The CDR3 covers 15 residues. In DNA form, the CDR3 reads TGTGCCAGCAGTTTTAGTACAGGATCCTACAATGAGCAGTTCTTC. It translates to CASSFSTGSYNEQFF.

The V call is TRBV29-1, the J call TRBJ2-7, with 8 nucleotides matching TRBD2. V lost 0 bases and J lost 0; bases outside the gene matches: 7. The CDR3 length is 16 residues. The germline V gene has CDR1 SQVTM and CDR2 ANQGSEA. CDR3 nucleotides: TGCAGCGTTGAAGATACGCGGGAGGACTACTCCTACGAGCAGTACTTC. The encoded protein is CSVEDTREDYSYEQYF.

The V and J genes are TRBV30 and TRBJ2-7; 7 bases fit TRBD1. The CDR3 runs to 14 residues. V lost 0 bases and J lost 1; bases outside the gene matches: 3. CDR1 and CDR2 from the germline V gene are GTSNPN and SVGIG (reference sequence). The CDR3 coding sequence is TGTGCCTGGAGTGTACAGGGGCGATCCTACGAGCAGTACTTC. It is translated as CAWSVQGRSYEQYF.

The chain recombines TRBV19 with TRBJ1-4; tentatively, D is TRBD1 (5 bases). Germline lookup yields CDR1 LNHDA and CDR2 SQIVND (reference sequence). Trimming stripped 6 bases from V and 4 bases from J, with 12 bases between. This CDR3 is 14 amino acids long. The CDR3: CASRSQEINEKLFF. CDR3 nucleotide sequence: TGTGCCAGTAGGTCACAGGAGATTAATGAAAAACTGTTTTTT.

DNA of the CDR3: TGTGCCAGCAGCCGTACAGGGAATCAGCCCCAGCATTTT. Protein sequence: CASSRTGNQPQHF. The chain carries TRBV7-9 and TRBJ1-5; the D gene is possibly TRBD1 (6 bases). The V end was cut by 5 bases, the J end by 4 bases, with 9 bases between. Germline V gene data show CDR1 as SEHNR and CDR2 as FQNEAQ (reference sequence). The CDR3 length is 13 residues.

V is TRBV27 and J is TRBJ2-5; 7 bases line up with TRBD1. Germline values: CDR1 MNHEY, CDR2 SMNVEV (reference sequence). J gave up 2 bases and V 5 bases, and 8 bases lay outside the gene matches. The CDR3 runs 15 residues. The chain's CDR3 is CASSPPGQSQETQYF. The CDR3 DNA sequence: TGTGCCAGCAGTCCGCCGGGACAGTCTCAAGAGACCCAGTACTTC.

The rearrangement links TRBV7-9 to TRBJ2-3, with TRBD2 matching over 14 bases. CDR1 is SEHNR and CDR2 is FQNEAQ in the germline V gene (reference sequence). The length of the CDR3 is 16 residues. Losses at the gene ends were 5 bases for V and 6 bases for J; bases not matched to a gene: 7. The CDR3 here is CASSGRTSGGPDTQYF. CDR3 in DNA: TGTGCCAGCAGCGGACGGACTAGCGGGGGGCCGGATACGCAGTATTTT. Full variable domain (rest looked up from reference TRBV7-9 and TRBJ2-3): DTGVSQNPRHKITKRGQNVTFRCDPISEHNRLYWYRQTLGQGPEFLTYFQNEAQLEKSRLLSDRFSAERPKGSFSTLEIQRTEQGDSAMYLCASSGRTSGGPDTQYFGPGTRLTVL.

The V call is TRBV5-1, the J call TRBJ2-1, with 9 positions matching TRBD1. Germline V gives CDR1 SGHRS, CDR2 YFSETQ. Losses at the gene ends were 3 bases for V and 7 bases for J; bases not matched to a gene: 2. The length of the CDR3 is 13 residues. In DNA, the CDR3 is TGCGCCAGCAGCTCGGGACAGGGAAATGAGCAGTTCTTC. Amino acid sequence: CASSSGQGNEQFF.

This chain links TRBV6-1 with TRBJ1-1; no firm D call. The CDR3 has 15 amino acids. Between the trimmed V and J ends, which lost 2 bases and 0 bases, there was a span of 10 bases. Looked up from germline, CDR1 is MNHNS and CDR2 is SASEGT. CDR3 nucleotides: TGTGCCAGCAGTGAAAGTTCTGCGGTGAACACTGAAGCTTTCTTT. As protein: CASSESSAVNTEAFF.

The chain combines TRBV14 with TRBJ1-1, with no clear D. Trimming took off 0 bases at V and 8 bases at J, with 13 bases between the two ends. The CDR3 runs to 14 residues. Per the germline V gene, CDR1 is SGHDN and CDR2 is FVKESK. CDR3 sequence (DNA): TGTGCCAGCAGCCAAGATAATCGGGGAGGCGAAGCTTTCTTT. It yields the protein CASSQDNRGGEAFF.

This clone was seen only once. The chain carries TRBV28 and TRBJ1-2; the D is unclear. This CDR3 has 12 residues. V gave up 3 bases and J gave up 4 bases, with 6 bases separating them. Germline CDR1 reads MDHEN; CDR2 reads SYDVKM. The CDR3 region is CASSFSSYGYTF. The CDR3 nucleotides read TGTGCCAGCAGTTTTTCGTCCTATGGCTACACCTTC.

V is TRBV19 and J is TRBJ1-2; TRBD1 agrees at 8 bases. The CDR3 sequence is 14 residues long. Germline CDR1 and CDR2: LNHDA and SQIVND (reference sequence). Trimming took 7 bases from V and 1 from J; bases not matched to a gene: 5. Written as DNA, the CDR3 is TGTGCCAGTACCGGGACAGGCGGTAACTATGGCTACACCTTC. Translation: CASTGTGGNYGYTF. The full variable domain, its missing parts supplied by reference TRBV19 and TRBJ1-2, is DGGITQSPKYLFRKEGQNVTLSCEQNLNHDAMYWYRQDPGQGLRLIYYSQIVNDFQKGDIAEGYSVSREKKESFPLTVTSAQKNPTAFYLCASTGTGGNYGYTFGSGTRLTVV.

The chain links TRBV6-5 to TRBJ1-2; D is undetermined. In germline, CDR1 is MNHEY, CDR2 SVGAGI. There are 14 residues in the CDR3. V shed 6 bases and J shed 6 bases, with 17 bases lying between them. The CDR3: CASRPRRVVDGYTF. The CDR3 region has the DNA TGTGCCAGCAGGCCCCGGCGGGTTGTCGATGGCTACACCTTC.

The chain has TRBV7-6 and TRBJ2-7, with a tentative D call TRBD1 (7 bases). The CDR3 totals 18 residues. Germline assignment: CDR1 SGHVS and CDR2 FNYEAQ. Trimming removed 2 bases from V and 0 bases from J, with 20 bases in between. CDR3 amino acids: CASSLSAGGKESSYEQYF. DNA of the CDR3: TGTGCCAGCAGCTTATCAGCAGGGGGGAAAGAAAGCTCCTACGAGCAGTACTTC.

The CDR3 region has the DNA TGTGCCAGCAGCTTAGGCGGTCGGGAGACCCAGTACTTC. It encodes CASSLGGRETQYF. This chain connects TRBV7-7 to TRBJ2-5; unclear D gene. Trimming stripped 1 base from V and 5 bases from J, with 8 bases between. This CDR3 spans 13 amino acids. CDR1 is SSHAT, CDR2 FNYEAQ, per germline (reference sequence).

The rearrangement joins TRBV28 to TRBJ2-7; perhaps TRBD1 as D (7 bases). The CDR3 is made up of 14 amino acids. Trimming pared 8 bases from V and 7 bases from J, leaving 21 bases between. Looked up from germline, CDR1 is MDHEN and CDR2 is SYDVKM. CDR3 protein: CASPPARGAREQYF. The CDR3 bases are TGTGCCAGCCCCCCCGCCAGGGGGGCAAGGGAGCAGTACTTC.

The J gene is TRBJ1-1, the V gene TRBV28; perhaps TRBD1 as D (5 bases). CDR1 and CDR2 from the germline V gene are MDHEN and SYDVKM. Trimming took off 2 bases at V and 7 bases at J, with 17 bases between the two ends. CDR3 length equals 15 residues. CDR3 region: CASSLRSGYVGEAFF. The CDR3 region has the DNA TGTGCCAGCAGTTTAAGATCAGGGTATGTGGGTGAAGCTTTCTTT.

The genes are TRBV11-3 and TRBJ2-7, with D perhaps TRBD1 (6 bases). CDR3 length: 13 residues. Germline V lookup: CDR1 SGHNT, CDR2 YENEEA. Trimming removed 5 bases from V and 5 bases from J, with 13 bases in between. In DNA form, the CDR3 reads TGTGCCAGCAGCCAAGGGGGTTTCAACGAGCAGTACTTC. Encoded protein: CASSQGGFNEQYF.

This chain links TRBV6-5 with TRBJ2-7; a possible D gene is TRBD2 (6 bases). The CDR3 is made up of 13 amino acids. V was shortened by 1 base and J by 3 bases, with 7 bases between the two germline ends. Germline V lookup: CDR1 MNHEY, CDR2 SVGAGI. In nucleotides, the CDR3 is TGTGCCAGCAGTTACTACGGGGGCTACGAGCAGTACTTC. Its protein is CASSYYGGYEQYF.

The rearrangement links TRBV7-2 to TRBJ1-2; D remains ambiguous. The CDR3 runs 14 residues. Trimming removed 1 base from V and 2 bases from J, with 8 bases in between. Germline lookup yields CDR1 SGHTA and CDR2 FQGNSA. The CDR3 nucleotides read TGTGCCAGCAGCTTAGGACGGGGAAACTATGGCTACACCTTC. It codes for CASSLGRGNYGYTF.

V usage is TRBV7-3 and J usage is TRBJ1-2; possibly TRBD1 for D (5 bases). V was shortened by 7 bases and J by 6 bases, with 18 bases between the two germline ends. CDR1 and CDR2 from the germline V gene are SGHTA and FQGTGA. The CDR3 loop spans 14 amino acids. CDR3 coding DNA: TGTGCCAGCATCCCCGTCCCCAGGGTTCATGGCTACACCTTC. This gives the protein CASIPVPRVHGYTF.

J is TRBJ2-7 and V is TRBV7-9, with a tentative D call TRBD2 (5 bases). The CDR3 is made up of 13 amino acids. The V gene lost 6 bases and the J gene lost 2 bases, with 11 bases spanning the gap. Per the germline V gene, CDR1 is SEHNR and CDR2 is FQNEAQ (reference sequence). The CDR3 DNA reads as TGTGCCAGCAGGGACTCTCGCACCTACGAGCAGTACTTC. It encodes CASRDSRTYEQYF.

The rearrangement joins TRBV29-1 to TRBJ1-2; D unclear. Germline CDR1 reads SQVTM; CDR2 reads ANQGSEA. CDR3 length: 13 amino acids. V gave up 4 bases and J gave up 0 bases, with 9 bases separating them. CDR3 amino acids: CSVAGSANYGYTF. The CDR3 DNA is TGCAGCGTTGCAGGCTCGGCTAACTATGGCTACACCTTC.

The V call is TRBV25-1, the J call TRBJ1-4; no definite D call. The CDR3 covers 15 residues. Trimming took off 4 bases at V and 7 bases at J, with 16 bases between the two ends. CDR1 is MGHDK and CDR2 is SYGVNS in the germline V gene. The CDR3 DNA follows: TGTGCCAGCAGTGGTCCCGCGGGAACGCGTGAAAAACTGTTTTTT. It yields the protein CASSGPAGTREKLFF.

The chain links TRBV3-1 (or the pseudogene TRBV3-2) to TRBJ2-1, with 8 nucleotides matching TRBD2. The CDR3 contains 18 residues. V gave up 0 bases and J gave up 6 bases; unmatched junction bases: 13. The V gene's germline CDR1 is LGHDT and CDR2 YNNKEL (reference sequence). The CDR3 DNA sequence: TGTGCCAGCAGCCAAGAACCTAGCGGTCTTGCGGGGGGCAATGAGCAGTTCTTC. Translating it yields CASSQEPSGLAGGNEQFF.

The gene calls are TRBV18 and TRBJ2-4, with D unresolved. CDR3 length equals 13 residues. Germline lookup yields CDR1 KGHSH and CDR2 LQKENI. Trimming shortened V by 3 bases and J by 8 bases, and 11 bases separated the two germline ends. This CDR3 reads CASSPAIVDIQYF. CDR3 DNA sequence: TGTGCCAGCTCACCCGCGATTGTGGACATTCAGTACTTC.

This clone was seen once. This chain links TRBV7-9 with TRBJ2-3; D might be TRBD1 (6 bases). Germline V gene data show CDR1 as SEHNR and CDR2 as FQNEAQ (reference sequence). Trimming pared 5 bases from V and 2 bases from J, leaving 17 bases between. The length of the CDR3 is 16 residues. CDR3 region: CASSLSQGKTTDTQYF. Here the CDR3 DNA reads TGTGCCAGCAGCCTGTCCCAGGGGAAAACCACAGATACGCAGTATTTT.

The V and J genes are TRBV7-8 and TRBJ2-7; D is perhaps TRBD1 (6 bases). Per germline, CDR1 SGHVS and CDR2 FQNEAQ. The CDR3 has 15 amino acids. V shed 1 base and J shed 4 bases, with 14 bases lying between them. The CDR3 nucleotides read TGTGCCAGCAGCTTAGAAATTAGGACAGAGTACGAGCAGTACTTC. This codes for CASSLEIRTEYEQYF.